This TCR beta chain was captured by sequencing in a study of shared clonotypes between healthy human individuals (TCRdb year 2020). Study-wide context: The cohort included a few men and two women between 18 and 49 years of age. Between about 0.8 and 9.5 billion PBMCs per donor were obtained by leukapheresis. For each donor, CD4 naive and CD4 memory were each given three plates, CD8 naive was given two plates, and CD8 memory was given one plate. To estimate repertoire size and how much clonotype sharing occurs between individuals, the study deeply sequenced the blood TCR repertoires of about five healthy adults. To increase sequencing depth and limit assay-specific biases, different laboratories used diverse techniques to prepare libraries and sequence TCR repertoires.

CDR1 SGHVS and CDR2 FQNEAQ were looked up in the germline V gene. Trimming at the junction amounts to 4 bases on V and 2 bases on J, and the germline ends lie 9 bases apart. The CDR3, from cysteine to phenylalanine, totals 13 residues. The only DNA kept is the CDR3, 39 bases in frame from the first base. Using the deep immunoSEQ assay, TCR CDR3 regions were amplified from genomic DNA by multiplex PCR. Extracted genomic DNA from each cell subset was spread evenly across all wells of several immunoSEQ 96-well plates, with each plate serving as a replicate. For sorted subsets, 200 to 250 ng genomic DNA, equal to 30,000 or so T cell genomes, was loaded into each replicate PCR. The purified libraries were quantified using a Qubit 3.0 fluorometer, sized with a Bioanalyzer 2100, and then quantified again using the KAPA Library Quantification kit. Each immunoSEQ 96-well plate was sequenced on its own single-read 150-cycle Illumina NextSeq 550 flow cell. In the authors' own workflow: Because only junctional sequences without quality scores were contained in the immunoSEQ output, filtering matching that applied to full-length reads could not be performed. To assign V/J genes and CDR3, sequences were annotated against IMGT germline references using PyIR, a Python wrapper for IgBLAST v1.9. Any read was removed if the V/J assignment was weak (E-value above 1e-6), the CDR3 was missing, or the read contained stop codons, out-of-frame junctions, or ambiguous translated residues. V3J clonotypes were defined by identical inferred V gene, J gene, and CDR3 amino acid sequence. Percentage overlap between repertoires was computed as shared unique clonotypes divided by the size of the smaller repertoire. Richness of each repertoire was evaluated using RTK rarefaction, the Chao1 estimator, and Recon v2.1 estimates of unobserved clonotypes. OLGA was used to compute generation probabilities for all TCRbeta clonotypes that the gDNA method yielded from a handful of donors. The table was pulled from immuneACCESS by TCRdb, which kept in-frame rearrangements only. Such tables lose some clones; where checked, under half of the loss comes from unresolved V genes, and the rest has no known cause. Clonal size and the V and J genes are those of that table, whereas D and trimming came from the DNA. In this sample the table shows millions of clones, about 92% of which occur a single time. The top ten clonotypes cover under 2% of the sample.

General study outcomes and caveats: Because the study included a small number of donors, the genetic and exposure-history diversity represented was limited. Compared with non-shared clonotypes, clonotypes shared by all four sorted-subset donors had higher generation probabilities. Around 5% of naive CD4, 3.5% of naive CD8, roughly 2.4% of memory CD4, and approximately 0.39% of memory CD8 clonotypes were shared across several donors. Sampling was limited to blood, and TCR repertoires in tissue likely differ from TCR repertoires in blood. Incomplete sequencing was indicated by rarefaction of sorted-subset datasets, despite the large sequencing depth. Naive subsets generally had larger estimated clonotype richness than memory subsets. Based on pairwise subsampling, the degree of clonotype sharing among donors was expected to be affected by sequencing depth.

CD8 naive samples were obtained by positive selection for CCR7 among CD45RO-negative cells, yielding a CD45RA+CCR7+ population from which TemRA cells were excluded. The donors were healthy, HIV-negative adults who had no recently reported acute infections or vaccinations. Every donor was a Caucasian adult living in Nashville, Tennessee, USA. After blood collection by leukapheresis, PBMCs were isolated using Ficoll-Histopaque density gradient centrifugation and then cryopreserved in the vapor phase of liquid nitrogen. Purity and quantity of every magnetically sorted T cell population were checked by analytical flow cytometry. Genomic DNA was isolated from every sorted fraction and measured by UV absorbance on a Nanodrop 2000c. Concerning this clone: No antigen is known for it. No base quality information exists; no much larger clone differs at one position.

This chain joins TRBV7-8 to TRBJ2-7, with the D call tentatively TRBD1 or TRBD2, each fitting 5 bases. Sequenced: naive CD8+ T cells from PBMCs. The cell subset or site label, read with the paper, signifies: CD45RA+CCR7+. The TCR sequence derives from a man in his late teens or twenties in good health. Some clones in this sample may be carry-over from other donors' samples. This receptor carries the CDR3 CASSSGRTYEQYF. The DNA sequence is as follows: TGTGCCAGCAGCTCGGGACGGACCTACGAGCAGTACTTC.